This TCR beta chain was documented in a study of T cells in Graves' hyperthyroidism and ophthalmopathy. Ten or more counts support this clonotype. Germline V gives CDR1 MNHEY, CDR2 SVGEGT. Trimming stripped 3 bases from V and 6 bases from J, with 12 bases between. This CDR3 comprises 14 residues. The investigators amplified TCR beta CDR3 regions from RNA transcripts. Carried out on the TCR CDR3, a first-round RT-PCR used the HTBI primer set. TCRdb independently ran MiXCR on the multiplex PCR reads; one entry per CDR3 protein. Counted here are around 400,000 distinct CDR3 sequences, approximately 13% occurring once; the ten biggest clones make up roughly 8.3%.

Specimen: blood. The rearrangement joins TRBV6-2 or TRBV6-3 to TRBJ2-1, with D uncertain. The TCR originated in a woman between 18 and 30 years old with Graves' hyperthyroidism. This CDR3 reads CASSYLPMLNEQFF. The CDR3 nucleotides are TGTGCCAGCAGTTATCTCCCTATGCTCAATGAGCAGTTCTTC.